This TCR beta chain derives from a study of control samples from healthy donors and cancer patients. Profiled with immunoSEQ multiplex PCR; TCRdb holds only in-frame clones, not every one. The sample lists fewer than 100,000 clones, about four fifths seen once, with approximately 2% in the top ten. Between the trimmed V and J ends, which lost 5 bases and 2 bases, there was a span of 16 bases. This CDR3 contains 15 residues. The germline V gene encodes CDR1 LNHDA and CDR2 SQIVND (reference sequence). Sequencing used blood. The clonotype comes from a man in his sixties in good health. The rearrangement joins TRBV19 to TRBJ2-7; D is perhaps TRBD2 (5 bases). CDR3: CASSYQDFGAYEQYF. CDR3 DNA: TGTGCCAGTAGTTATCAGGACTTTGGAGCCTACGAGCAGTACTTC.